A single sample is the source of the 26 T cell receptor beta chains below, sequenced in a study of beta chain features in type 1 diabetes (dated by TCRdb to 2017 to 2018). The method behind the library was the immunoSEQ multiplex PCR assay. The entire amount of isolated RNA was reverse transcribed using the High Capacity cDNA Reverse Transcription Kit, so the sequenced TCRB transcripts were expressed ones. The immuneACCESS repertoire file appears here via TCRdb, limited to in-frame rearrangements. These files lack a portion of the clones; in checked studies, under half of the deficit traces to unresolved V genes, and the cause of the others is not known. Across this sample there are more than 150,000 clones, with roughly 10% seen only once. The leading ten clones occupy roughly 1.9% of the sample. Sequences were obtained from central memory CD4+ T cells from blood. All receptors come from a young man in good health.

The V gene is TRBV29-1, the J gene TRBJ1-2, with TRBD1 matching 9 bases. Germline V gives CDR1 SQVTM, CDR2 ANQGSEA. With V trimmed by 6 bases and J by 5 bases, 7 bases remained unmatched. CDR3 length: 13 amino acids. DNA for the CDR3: TGCAGCGTGCGGGACAGGGAGAGGTATGGCTACACCTTC. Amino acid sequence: CSVRDRERYGYTF. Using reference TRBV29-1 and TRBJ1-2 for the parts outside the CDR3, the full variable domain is SAVISQKPSRDICQRGTSLTIQCQVDSQVTMMFWYRQQPGQSLTLIATANQGSEATYESGFVIDKFPISRPNLTFSTLTVSNMSPEDSSIYLCSVRDRERYGYTFGSGTRLTVV.

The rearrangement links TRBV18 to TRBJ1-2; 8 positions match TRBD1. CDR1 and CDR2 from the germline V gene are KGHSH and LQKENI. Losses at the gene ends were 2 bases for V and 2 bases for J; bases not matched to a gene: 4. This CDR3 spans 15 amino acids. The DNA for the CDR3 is TGTGCCAGCTCACCAAGACAGGGGCAAAACTATGGCTACACCTTC. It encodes CASSPRQGQNYGYTF.

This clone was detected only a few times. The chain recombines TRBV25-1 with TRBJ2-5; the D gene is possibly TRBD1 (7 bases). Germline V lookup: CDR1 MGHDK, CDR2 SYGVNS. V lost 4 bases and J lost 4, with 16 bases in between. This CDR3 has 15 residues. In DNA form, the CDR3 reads TGTGCCAGCAGTGGGTCCGGAGGGGGCGCAGAGACCCAGTACTTC. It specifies CASSGSGGGAETQYF.

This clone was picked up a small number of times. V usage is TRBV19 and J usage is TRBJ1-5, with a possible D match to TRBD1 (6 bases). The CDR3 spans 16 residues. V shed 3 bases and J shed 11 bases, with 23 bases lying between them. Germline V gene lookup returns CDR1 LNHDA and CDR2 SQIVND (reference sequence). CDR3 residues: CASSIGQYGLQGTQHF. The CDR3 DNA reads TGTGCCAGTAGTATCGGACAGTATGGGCTCCAGGGGACCCAGCATTTT.

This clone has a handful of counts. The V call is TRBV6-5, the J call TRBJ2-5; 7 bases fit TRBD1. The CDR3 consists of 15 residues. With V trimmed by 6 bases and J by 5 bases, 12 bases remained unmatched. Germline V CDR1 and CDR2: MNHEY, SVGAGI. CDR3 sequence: CASRRNRGWGETQYF. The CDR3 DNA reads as TGTGCCAGCAGAAGGAACAGGGGATGGGGCGAGACCCAGTACTTC.

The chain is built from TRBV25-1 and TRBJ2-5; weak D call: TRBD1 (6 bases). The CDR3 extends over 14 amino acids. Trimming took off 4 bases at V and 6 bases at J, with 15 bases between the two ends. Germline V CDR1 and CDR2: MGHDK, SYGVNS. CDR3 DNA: TGTGCCAGCAGTGGTCTTGGCAGGGGACAGACCCAGTACTTC. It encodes CASSGLGRGQTQYF.

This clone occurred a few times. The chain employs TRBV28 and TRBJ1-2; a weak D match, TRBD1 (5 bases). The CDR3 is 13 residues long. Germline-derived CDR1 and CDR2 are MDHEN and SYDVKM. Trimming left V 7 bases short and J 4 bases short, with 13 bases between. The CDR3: CASTGRGTYGYTF. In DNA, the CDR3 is TGTGCCAGCACGGGGAGGGGAACCTATGGCTACACCTTC.

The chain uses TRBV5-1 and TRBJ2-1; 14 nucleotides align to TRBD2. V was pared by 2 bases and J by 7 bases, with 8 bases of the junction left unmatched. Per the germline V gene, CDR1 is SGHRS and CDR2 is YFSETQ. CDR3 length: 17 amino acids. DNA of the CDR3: TGCGCCAGCAGCTTTCCGTCAGGACTAGCGGGAGGTAATGAGCAGTTCTTC. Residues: CASSFPSGLAGGNEQFF.

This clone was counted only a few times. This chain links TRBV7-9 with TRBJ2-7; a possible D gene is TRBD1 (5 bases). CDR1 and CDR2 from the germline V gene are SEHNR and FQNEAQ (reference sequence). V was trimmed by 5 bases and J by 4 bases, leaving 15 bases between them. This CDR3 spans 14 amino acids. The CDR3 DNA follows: TGTGCCAGCAGCGACGCCCTAGGGGTGTACGAGCAGTACTTC. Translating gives CASSDALGVYEQYF.

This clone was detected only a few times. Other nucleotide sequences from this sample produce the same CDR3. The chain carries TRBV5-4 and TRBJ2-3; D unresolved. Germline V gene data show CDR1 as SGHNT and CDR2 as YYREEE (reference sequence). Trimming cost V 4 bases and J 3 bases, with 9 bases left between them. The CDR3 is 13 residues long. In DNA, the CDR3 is TGTGCCAGCAGCCAATTGGGGACAGATACGCAGTATTTT. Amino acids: CASSQLGTDTQYF.

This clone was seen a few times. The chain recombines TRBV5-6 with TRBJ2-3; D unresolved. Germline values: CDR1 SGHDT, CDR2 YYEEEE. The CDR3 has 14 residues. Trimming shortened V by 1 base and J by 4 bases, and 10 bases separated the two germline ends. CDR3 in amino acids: CASSLQRAPDTQYF. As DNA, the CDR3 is TGTGCCAGCAGCTTGCAAAGGGCACCAGATACGCAGTATTTT. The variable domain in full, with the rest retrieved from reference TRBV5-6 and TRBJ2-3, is DAGVTQSPTHLIKTRGQQVTLRCSPKSGHDTVSWYQQALGQGPQFIFQYYEEEERQRGNFPDRFSGHQFPNYSSELNVNALLLGDSALYLCASSLQRAPDTQYFGPGTRLTVL.

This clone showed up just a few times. CDR3 sequence: CASSLGQTGGLGEQYF. CDR3 nucleotide sequence: TGTGCCAGCAGCTTAGGGCAGACAGGGGGCCTCGGCGAGCAGTACTTC. The chain is built from TRBV7-2 and TRBJ2-7; 10 bases are shared with TRBD1. The CDR3 runs to 16 residues. The V segment lost 1 base and the J segment 6 bases; nucleotides outside the gene matches: 9. Germline loops: CDR1 SGHTA, CDR2 FQGNSA.

The CDR3 reads CASNALHEQYF. CDR3 coding DNA: TGTGCCAGCAACGCGCTCCACGAGCAGTACTTC. The chain recombines TRBV2 with TRBJ2-7, with D uncertain. The CDR3 length is 11 residues. Germline CDR1 is SNHLY and CDR2 is FYNNEI. V was trimmed by 7 bases and J by 5 bases, leaving 9 bases between them. Looking up the rest from reference TRBV2 and TRBJ2-7 gives the full variable domain: EPEVTQTPSHQVTQMGQEVILRCVPISNHLYFYWYRQILGQKVEFLVSFYNNEISEKSEIFDDQFSVERPDGSNFTLKIRSTKLEDSAMYFCASNALHEQYFGPGTRLTVT.

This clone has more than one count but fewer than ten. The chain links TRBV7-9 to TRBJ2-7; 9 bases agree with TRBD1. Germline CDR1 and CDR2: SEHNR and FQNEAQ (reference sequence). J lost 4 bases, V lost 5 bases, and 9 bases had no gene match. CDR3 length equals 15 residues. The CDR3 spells CASSPYRGRGYEQYF. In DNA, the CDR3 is TGTGCCAGCAGCCCGTACAGGGGGCGCGGGTACGAGCAGTACTTC. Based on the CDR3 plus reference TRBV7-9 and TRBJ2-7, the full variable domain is DTGVSQNPRHKITKRGQNVTFRCDPISEHNRLYWYRQTLGQGPEFLTYFQNEAQLEKSRLLSDRFSAERPKGSFSTLEIQRTEQGDSAMYLCASSPYRGRGYEQYFGPGTRLTVT.

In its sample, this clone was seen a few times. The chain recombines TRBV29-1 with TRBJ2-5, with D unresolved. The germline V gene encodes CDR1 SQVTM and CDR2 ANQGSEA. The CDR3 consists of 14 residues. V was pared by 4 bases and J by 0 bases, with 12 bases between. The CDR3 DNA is TGCAGCGTTGTCCCCCCTCTCGACCAAGAGACCCAGTACTTC. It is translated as CSVVPPLDQETQYF.

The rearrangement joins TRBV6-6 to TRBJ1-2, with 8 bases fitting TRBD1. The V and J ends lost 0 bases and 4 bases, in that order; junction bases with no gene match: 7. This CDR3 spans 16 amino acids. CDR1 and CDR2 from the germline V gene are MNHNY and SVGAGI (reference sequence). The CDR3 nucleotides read TGTGCCAGCAGTTACTCGAGGGGACAGGTTACCTATGGCTACACCTTC. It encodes CASSYSRGQVTYGYTF.

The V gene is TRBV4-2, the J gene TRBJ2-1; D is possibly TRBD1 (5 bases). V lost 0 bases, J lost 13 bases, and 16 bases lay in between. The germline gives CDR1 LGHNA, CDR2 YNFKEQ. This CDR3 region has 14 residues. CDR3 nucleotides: TGTGCCAGCAGCCAAGATGGGGCCCCGACGGGCCAGTTCTTC. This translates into CASSQDGAPTGQFF.

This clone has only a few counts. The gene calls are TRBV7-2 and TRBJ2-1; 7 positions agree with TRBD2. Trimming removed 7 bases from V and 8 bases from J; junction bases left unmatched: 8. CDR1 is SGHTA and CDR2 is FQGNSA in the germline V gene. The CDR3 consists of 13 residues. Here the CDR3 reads CASTPQSGDEQFF. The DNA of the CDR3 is TGTGCCAGCACCCCACAGAGCGGGGATGAGCAGTTCTTC.

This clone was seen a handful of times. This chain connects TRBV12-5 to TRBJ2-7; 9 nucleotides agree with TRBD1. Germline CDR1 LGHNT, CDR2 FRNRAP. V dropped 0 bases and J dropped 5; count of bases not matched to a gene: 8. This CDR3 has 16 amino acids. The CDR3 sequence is CASGLVSGQGLHEQYF. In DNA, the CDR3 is TGTGCTAGTGGTTTGGTATCGGGACAGGGACTCCACGAGCAGTACTTC. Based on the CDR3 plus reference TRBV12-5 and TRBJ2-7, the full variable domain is DARVTQTPRHKVTEMGQEVTMRCQPILGHNTVFWYRQTMMQGLELLAYFRNRAPLDDSGMPKDRFSAEMPDATLATLKIQPSEPRDSAVYFCASGLVSGQGLHEQYFGPGTRLTVT.

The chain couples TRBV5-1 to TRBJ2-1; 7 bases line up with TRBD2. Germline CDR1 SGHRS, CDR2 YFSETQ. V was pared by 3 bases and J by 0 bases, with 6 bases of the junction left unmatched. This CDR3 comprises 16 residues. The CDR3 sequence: CASSSQAGSSYNEQFF. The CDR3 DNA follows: TGCGCCAGCAGCTCCCAAGCGGGATCCTCCTACAATGAGCAGTTCTTC.

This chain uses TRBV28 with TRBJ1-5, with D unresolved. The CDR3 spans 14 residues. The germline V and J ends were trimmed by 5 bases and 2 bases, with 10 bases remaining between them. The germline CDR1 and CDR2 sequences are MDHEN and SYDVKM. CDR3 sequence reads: CASSADVGNQPQHF. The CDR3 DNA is TGTGCCAGCAGTGCCGACGTGGGCAATCAGCCCCAGCATTTT.

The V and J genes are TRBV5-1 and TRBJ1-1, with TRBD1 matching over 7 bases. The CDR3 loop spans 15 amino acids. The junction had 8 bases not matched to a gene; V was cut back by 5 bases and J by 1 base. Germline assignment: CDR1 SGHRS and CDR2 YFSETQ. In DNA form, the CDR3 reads TGCGCCAGCAGGTTCGAGACAGGGAGGAACACTGAAGCTTTCTTT. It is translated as CASRFETGRNTEAFF.

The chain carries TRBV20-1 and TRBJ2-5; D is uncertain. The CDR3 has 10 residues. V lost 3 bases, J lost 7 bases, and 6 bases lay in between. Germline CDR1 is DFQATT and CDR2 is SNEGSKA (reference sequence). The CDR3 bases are TGCAGTGCTAGTCACAGGACCCAGTACTTC. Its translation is CSASHRTQYF.

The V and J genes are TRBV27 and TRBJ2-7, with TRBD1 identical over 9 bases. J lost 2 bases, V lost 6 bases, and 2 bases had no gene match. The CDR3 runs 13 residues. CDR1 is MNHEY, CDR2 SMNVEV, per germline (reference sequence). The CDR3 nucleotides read TGTGCCAGCAGGCGACAGGGGGCCTACGAGCAGTACTTC. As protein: CASRRQGAYEQYF.

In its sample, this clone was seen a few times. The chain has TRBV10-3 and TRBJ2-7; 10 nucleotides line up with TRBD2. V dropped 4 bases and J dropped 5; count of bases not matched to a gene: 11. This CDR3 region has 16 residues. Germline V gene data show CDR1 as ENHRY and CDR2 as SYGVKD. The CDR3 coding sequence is TGTGCCATCAGTGTAGGGGCTAGCGGGAGTCGACACGAGCAGTACTTC. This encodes CAISVGASGSRHEQYF.

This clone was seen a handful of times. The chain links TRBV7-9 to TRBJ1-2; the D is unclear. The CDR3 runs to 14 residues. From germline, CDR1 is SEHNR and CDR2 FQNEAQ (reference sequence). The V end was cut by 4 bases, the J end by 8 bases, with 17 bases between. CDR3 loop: CASSSDTISGGYTF. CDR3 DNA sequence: TGTGCCAGCAGCTCCGACACGATCTCAGGAGGCTACACCTTC.